This T cell receptor (beta chain) was sequenced for a study of cytomegalovirus exposure and HLA in healthy donors. Background on the study: The use of the same platform for the 130 or so validation repertoires and the 600 to 700 first-cohort repertoires was reported by a later analysis. Regarding the study as a whole: A classifier reportedly called cytomegalovirus status with high sensitivity and specificity. Cytomegalovirus association was assigned to about 150 TCR beta chains. In vitro data verified a few CMV-associated chains as specific for CMV antigens.

CDR1 and CDR2 (germline): SGHTA, FQGNSA. This CDR3 has 14 residues. J was trimmed by 2 bases and V by 5 bases; bases with no gene match: 3. Profiled with immunoSEQ multiplex PCR; TCRdb holds only in-frame clones, not every one. The sample holds 150,000 to 200,000 clones, approximately 86% seen once. This clone was detected only a few times. Its antigen is as yet unknown. The receptor was isolated from a man aged 18 to 30 in good health and CMV-seropositive. The rearrangement joins TRBV7-2 to TRBJ2-7; 10 nucleotides line up with TRBD1. Input material: PBMCs. CDR3 bases: TGTGCCAGCAGCGTAGACAGGGGGCCCTACGAGCAGTACTTC. Residues: CASSVDRGPYEQYF.